A single sample gave rise to the 25 T cell receptor beta chains below, sequenced in a study of blood T cell repertoires in COVID-19. Measured with immunoSEQ multiplex PCR; TCRdb has only the in-frame clones, and not every one. The sample carries roughly 380,000 clones, approximately 89% recorded once. Material for sequencing was peripheral blood. These TCRs come from a woman in her forties with COVID-19, enrolled during active disease.

The chain is built from TRBV9 and TRBJ1-6; unclear D gene. The germline V gene has CDR1 SGDLS and CDR2 YYNGEE. Between the trimmed V and J ends, which lost 3 bases and 7 bases, there was a span of 11 bases. CDR3 length: 14 amino acids. The CDR3 nucleotides are TGTGCCAGCAGCGCCCTGACGGGGAATTCACCCCTCCACTTT. This sequence encodes CASSALTGNSPLHF.

The gene calls are TRBV5-4 and TRBJ1-4, with 10 bases aligning to TRBD1. Germline trimming cut 4 bases from V and 6 bases from J; bases unmatched to any gene: 6. In germline, CDR1 is SGHNT, CDR2 YYREEE (reference sequence). The CDR3 spans 15 residues. CDR3 loop: CASSLWTGGHEKLFF. As DNA, the CDR3 is TGTGCCAGCAGCCTGTGGACAGGGGGGCATGAAAAACTGTTTTTT. The full variable domain, its missing parts supplied by reference TRBV5-4 and TRBJ1-4, is ETGVTQSPTHLIKTRGQQVTLRCSSQSGHNTVSWYQQALGQGPQFIFQYYREEENGRGNFPPRFSGLQFPNYSSELNVNALELDDSALYLCASSLWTGGHEKLFFGSGTQLSVL.

This clone has more than one count but fewer than ten. The chain joins TRBV6-2 or TRBV6-3 to TRBJ1-5; D unresolved. The CDR3 consists of 13 residues. Trimming shortened V by 2 bases and J by 7 bases, and 9 bases separated the two germline ends. CDR1 is MNHEY, CDR2 SVGEGT, per germline. CDR3 region: CASSYQTFQPQHF. CDR3 DNA: TGTGCCAGCAGTTACCAGACATTCCAGCCCCAGCATTTT.

The chain is built from TRBV28 and TRBJ1-1; D remains ambiguous. CDR3 length equals 13 residues. CDR1 and CDR2 (germline): MDHEN, SYDVKM. The V end was cut by 2 bases, the J end by 1 base, with 5 bases between. CDR3 region: CASSLEGNTEAFF. Here the CDR3 DNA reads TGTGCCAGCAGTTTAGAGGGGAACACTGAAGCTTTCTTT.

This chain links TRBV4-2 with TRBJ1-2; D not certain. V lost 8 bases, J lost 3 bases, and 10 bases lay in between. The CDR3 runs 12 residues. Germline values: CDR1 LGHNA, CDR2 YNFKEQ. This chain's CDR3 is CASHSNYYGYTF. The CDR3 DNA reads TGTGCCAGCCACTCCAATTACTATGGCTACACCTTC.

This chain uses TRBV3-1 (or the pseudogene TRBV3-2) with TRBJ1-2, with TRBD1 identical over 7 bases. The CDR3 is 14 amino acids. Germline assignment: CDR1 LGHDT and CDR2 YNNKEL (reference sequence). V gave up 3 bases and J gave up 4 bases; unmatched junction bases: 5. Here the CDR3 DNA reads TGTGCCAGCAGCCACCCAAGGGACAGCTATGGCTACACCTTC. It codes for CASSHPRDSYGYTF.

This clone was picked up a small number of times. This sequence joins TRBV4-3 and TRBJ2-3; 9 bases are a match to TRBD1. The CDR3 consists of 17 residues. J lost 4 bases, V lost 0 bases, and 8 bases had no gene match. Germline V lookup: CDR1 LGHNA, CDR2 YSLEER. This chain's CDR3 is CASSQDPTGGGADTQYF. In DNA, the CDR3 is TGCGCCAGCAGCCAAGATCCCACAGGGGGCGGCGCAGATACGCAGTATTTT.

The chain recombines TRBV6-5 with TRBJ1-1, with D unresolved. Germline V gene data show CDR1 as MNHEY and CDR2 as SVGAGI. Trimming left V 8 bases short and J 1 base short, with 8 bases between. The CDR3 runs 12 residues. The CDR3 DNA sequence: TGTGCCAGCGGCCCCCGGAACACTGAAGCTTTCTTT. Its translation is CASGPRNTEAFF.

V and J are TRBV29-1 and TRBJ2-7, with TRBD1 as a possible D gene (6 bases). Germline V gene sequence: CDR1 SQVTM, CDR2 ANQGSEA. CDR3 length equals 12 residues. The CDR3 here is CSVGQFTYEQYF. The CDR3 DNA sequence: TGCAGTGTAGGACAGTTCACCTACGAGCAGTACTTC.

The gene calls are TRBV6-6 and TRBJ1-2, with D maybe TRBD1 (6 bases). The CDR3 covers 13 residues. V was trimmed by 4 bases and J by 4 bases, leaving 10 bases between them. CDR1 MNHNY and CDR2 SVGAGI come from the germline V gene (reference sequence). The CDR3: CASSSRDTYGYTF. CDR3 coding DNA: TGTGCCAGCAGTTCACGGGACACCTATGGCTACACCTTC.

J is TRBJ1-4 and V is TRBV5-1; 9 nucleotides match TRBD1. V lost 4 bases to trimming and J lost 7 bases; unmatched junction nucleotides: 8. The CDR3 covers 15 residues. Germline CDR1 is SGHRS and CDR2 is YFSETQ. CDR3 region: CASSLMDRGGEKLFF. CDR3 sequence (DNA): TGCGCCAGCAGCCTAATGGACAGGGGCGGTGAAAAACTGTTTTTT.

The chain's CDR3 is CASSPQTAPYGYTF. CDR3 nucleotide sequence: TGTGCCAGCTCACCGCAGACAGCACCATATGGCTACACCTTC. V is TRBV18 and J is TRBJ1-2; D perhaps matches TRBD1 (5 bases). Germline V gene lookup returns CDR1 KGHSH and CDR2 LQKENI. V lost 3 bases and J lost 5, with 13 bases in between. This CDR3 comprises 14 residues.

The chain links TRBV7-3 to TRBJ1-6; 7 positions agree with TRBD1. CDR1 and CDR2 from the germline V gene are SGHTA and FQGTGA. Trimming took 5 bases from V and 6 from J; bases not matched to a gene: 4. The CDR3 sequence is 14 residues long. CDR3 nucleotides: TGTGCCAGCAGCCCGGGACAGATTAATTCACCCCTCCACTTT. This encodes CASSPGQINSPLHF.

V usage is TRBV7-3 and J usage is TRBJ1-6; D is perhaps TRBD1 (6 bases). Germline CDR1 reads SGHTA; CDR2 reads FQGTGA. The CDR3 extends over 14 amino acids. V lost 3 bases to trimming and J lost 8 bases, with 11 bases between them. CDR3 sequence: CASSFGGADSPLHF. The CDR3 bases are TGTGCCAGCAGCTTTGGGGGGGCAGATTCACCCCTCCACTTT.

The chain joins TRBV4-3 to TRBJ2-7; D not resolved. Germline CDR1 is LGHNA and CDR2 is YSLEER. V lost 0 bases and J 1 base, leaving 7 bases between the germline ends. This CDR3 region has 14 residues. Here the CDR3 reads CASSQDIVSYEQYF. The CDR3 coding sequence is TGCGCCAGCAGCCAAGATATAGTTTCCTACGAGCAGTACTTC.

The genes are TRBV6-5 and TRBJ1-6, with D possibly matching TRBD1 (6 bases). Germline V gene data show CDR1 as MNHEY and CDR2 as SVGAGI. Trimming removed 3 bases from V and 3 bases from J, with 9 bases in between. The CDR3 sequence is 15 residues long. This chain's CDR3 is CASSYEGDYNSPLHF. DNA of the CDR3: TGTGCCAGCAGTTATGAGGGGGACTATAATTCACCCCTCCACTTT.

This sequence joins TRBV10-3 and TRBJ1-3; D remains unclear. Germline V gene lookup returns CDR1 ENHRY and CDR2 SYGVKD. The V end was cut by 6 bases, the J end by 0 bases, with 18 bases between. The CDR3 has 17 amino acids. The CDR3 is CAIRAGEAGNSGNTIYF. The CDR3 DNA sequence: TGTGCCATCAGAGCCGGGGAGGCAGGCAACTCTGGAAACACCATATATTTT.

This chain connects TRBV6-5 to TRBJ2-3, with D perhaps matching TRBD2 (5 bases). The V and J ends lost 4 bases and 1 base respectively, with 12 bases between them. This CDR3 has 15 amino acids. Germline V gene data show CDR1 as MNHEY and CDR2 as SVGAGI. This CDR3 is CASSSSSFGTDTQYF. In nucleotides, the CDR3 is TGTGCCAGCAGTTCCTCTAGCTTCGGCACAGATACGCAGTATTTT.

V is TRBV28 and J is TRBJ1-2; D uncertain. Germline-derived CDR1 and CDR2 are MDHEN and SYDVKM. CDR3 length: 15 amino acids. Trimming stripped 2 bases from V and 0 bases from J, with 10 bases between. The CDR3 bases are TGTGCCAGCAGTTTAGGAGCGTCTTCTAACTATGGCTACACCTTC. Protein: CASSLGASSNYGYTF.

The rearrangement links TRBV6-5 to TRBJ1-3, with a tentative D call TRBD1 (5 bases). The CDR3 sequence is 14 residues long. The germline V and J ends were trimmed by 4 bases and 3 bases, with 10 bases remaining between them. The V gene's germline CDR1 is MNHEY and CDR2 SVGAGI. The CDR3, as DNA: TGTGCCAGCAGTTCCCTGACAGATGGAAACACCATATATTTT. This encodes CASSSLTDGNTIYF.

The chain uses TRBV4-2 and TRBJ2-7; the D gene is possibly TRBD1 (6 bases). The V end lost 0 bases, the J end lost 0 bases, and 24 bases lay between the germline ends. Germline CDR1 reads LGHNA; CDR2 reads YNFKEQ. The CDR3 runs 20 residues. The DNA of the CDR3 is TGTGCCAGCAGCCAAGAATTGGGTGGCAGGGGCCTCTTTAGCTCCTACGAGCAGTACTTC. This codes for CASSQELGGRGLFSSYEQYF.

This chain uses TRBV7-2 with TRBJ2-3; maybe TRBD2 (6 bases). The CDR3 runs 11 residues. The germline V and J ends were trimmed by 6 bases and 8 bases, with 9 bases remaining between them. CDR1 is SGHTA and CDR2 is FQGNSA in the germline V gene. CDR3 sequence reads: CASSSSVTQYF. The CDR3 coding sequence is TGTGCCAGCAGTTCTAGCGTTACGCAGTATTTT.

This chain links TRBV5-1 with TRBJ1-5; 7 bases align to TRBD1. Trimming at V came to 2 bases and at J to 7 bases, leaving 6 bases not matched to a gene. CDR3 length: 14 amino acids. The germline gives CDR1 SGHRS, CDR2 YFSETQ. The CDR3 sequence is CASSFRQGGQPQHF. DNA for the CDR3: TGCGCCAGCAGCTTTCGACAGGGCGGGCAGCCCCAGCATTTT. The full variable domain, in which reference TRBV5-1 and TRBJ1-5 provide the parts outside the CDR3, is KAGVTQTPRYLIKTRGQQVTLSCSPISGHRSVSWYQQTPGQGLQFLFEYFSETQRNKGNFPGRFSGRQFSNSRSEMNVSTLELGDSALYLCASSFRQGGQPQHFGDGTRLSIL.

V is TRBV5-5 and J is TRBJ1-3; no definite D call. The V gene's germline CDR1 is SGHKS and CDR2 YYEKEE (reference sequence). Trimming cost V 5 bases and J 4 bases, with 16 bases left between them. The length of the CDR3 is 15 residues. The CDR3 spells CASSQGRLEGNTIYF. The CDR3 DNA follows: TGTGCCAGCAGTCAAGGGAGACTGGAGGGAAACACCATATATTTT.

Only one count was recorded for this clone. J is TRBJ2-7 and V is TRBV5-4; 9 bases line up with TRBD1. J gave up 3 bases and V 4 bases, and 14 bases lay outside the gene matches. CDR1 is SGHNT and CDR2 is YYREEE in the germline V gene (reference sequence). The length of the CDR3 is 17 residues. CDR3 amino acids: CASSGGSTGGTFYEQYF. CDR3 nucleotides: TGTGCCAGCAGCGGTGGTTCGACAGGGGGTACCTTCTACGAGCAGTACTTC.